The 31 T cell receptor beta chains below all came from one sample that was sequenced in a study of T cell responses to AZD1222 COVID-19 vaccine (dated by TCRdb to 2020 to 2023). The library relied on the immunoSEQ multiplex PCR assay. This is the immuneACCESS table as TCRdb keeps it, with only in-frame sequences that have V and J called. A part of the clones is gone; compared with another copy, unresolved V genes explain less than half, and the rest is unexplained. This sample is represented by around 72,000 clones; around nine tenths of them were singletons. The ten most abundant clones make up around 24% of the sample. The sample's time point label, in plain terms: baseline before first vaccination. The sample here was peripheral blood, taken on day 0 of AZD1222 vaccination. Source of these receptors: an adult in good health.

Comment on this clone: The junction and the germline gene differ at one end; a read error may be behind it. The chain joins TRBV2 to TRBJ1-1, with D hard to call. The CDR3 covers 15 residues. Germline-derived CDR1 and CDR2 are SNHLY and FYNNEI. In DNA, the CDR3 is TGTGCCAGCAGAGGATTGGGGTTTAGGAACGCTGAAGCTTTCTTT. Its protein product is CASRGLGFRNAEAFF.

This sequence joins TRBV6-5 and TRBJ1-1; no reliable D call. Per germline, CDR1 MNHEY and CDR2 SVGAGI. Trimming removed 6 bases at V and 0 bases at J, with 14 bases between. This CDR3 is built from 15 residues. The CDR3 DNA follows: TGTGCCAGCAGGCAGTTGCGGGAGATGAACACTGAAGCTTTCTTT. It is translated as CASRQLREMNTEAFF.

The chain uses TRBV14 and TRBJ2-5; D might be TRBD1 or TRBD2, each matching 5 bases. Germline V CDR1 and CDR2: SGHDN, FVKESK. Deletions cut 0 bases from V and 5 bases from J, with 16 bases between. There are 16 residues in the CDR3. The CDR3 loop reads CASSQENGALWETQYF. The CDR3 DNA sequence: TGTGCCAGCAGCCAAGAAAACGGGGCCCTGTGGGAGACCCAGTACTTC. Full variable domain (outside the CDR3, taken from reference TRBV14 and TRBJ2-5): EAGVTQFPSHSVIEKGQTVTLRCDPISGHDNLYWYRRVMGKEIKFLLHFVKESKQDESGMPNNRFLAERTGGTYSTLKVQPAELEDSGVYFCASSQENGALWETQYFGPGTRLLVL.

V usage is TRBV28 and J usage is TRBJ1-1; no reliable D call. CDR1 and CDR2 from the germline V gene are MDHEN and SYDVKM. Trimming left V 6 bases short and J 4 bases short, with 9 bases between. The CDR3 consists of 12 residues. CDR3 DNA: TGTGCCAGCAGCCAGAGAAGCACTGAAGCTTTCTTT. Translating gives CASSQRSTEAFF.

The gene calls are TRBV21-1 and TRBJ1-6. TRBV21-1 is assigned pseudogene status. The CDR3 loop spans 13 amino acids. CDR3 DNA sequence: TGTGCCACCCCCAAAGGGTGCCGGGTCCCCCTCCACTTT. It codes for CATPKGCRVPLHF.

The chain employs TRBV5-1 and TRBJ1-3; D unresolved. The germline CDR1 and CDR2 sequences are SGHRS and YFSETQ. Trimming took 1 base from V and 1 from J, leaving 12 bases between them. The CDR3 contains 16 residues. The CDR3 is CASSLTPSNSGNTIYF. CDR3 nucleotides: TGCGCCAGCAGCTTGACCCCCAGCAATTCTGGAAACACCATATATTTT. Full variable domain (missing parts from reference TRBV5-1 and TRBJ1-3): KAGVTQTPRYLIKTRGQQVTLSCSPISGHRSVSWYQQTPGQGLQFLFEYFSETQRNKGNFPGRFSGRQFSNSRSEMNVSTLELGDSALYLCASSLTPSNSGNTIYFGEGSWLTVV.

This clone was seen only a few times. The CDR3 DNA sequence: TGTGCCAGCAGCTACCGAACAGGACGACCCGCCTACGAGCAGTACTTC. This gives the protein CASSYRTGRPAYEQYF. The chain recombines TRBV7-8 with TRBJ2-7; possibly TRBD1 for D (5 bases). V lost 4 bases and J 2 bases, leaving 18 bases between the germline ends. CDR1 and CDR2 from the germline V gene are SGHVS and FQNEAQ. The CDR3 is 16 amino acids.

The chain joins TRBV27 to TRBJ1-1; D unresolved. The CDR3 contains 13 residues. The germline V gene encodes CDR1 MNHEY and CDR2 SMNVEV (reference sequence). The V and J ends lost 2 bases and 2 bases respectively, with 6 bases between them. The chain's CDR3 is CASSLGLNTEAFF. In DNA form, the CDR3 reads TGTGCCAGCAGTTTAGGTCTCAACACTGAAGCTTTCTTT.

V gene TRBV7-8 combines with J gene TRBJ1-2, with D uncertain. V was shortened by 1 base and J by 5 bases, with 20 bases between the two germline ends. The germline gives CDR1 SGHVS, CDR2 FQNEAQ. The CDR3 sequence is 17 residues long. CDR3 residues: CASSLVIRQELLYGYTF. In DNA, the CDR3 is TGTGCCAGCAGCTTAGTGATCCGGCAGGAGTTGTTGTATGGCTACACCTTC. Combining the CDR3 with reference TRBV7-8 and TRBJ1-2 gives the whole variable domain GAGVSQSPRYKVAKRGQDVALRCDPISGHVSLFWYQQALGQGPEFLTYFQNEAQLDKSGLPSDRFFAERPEGSVSTLKIQRTQQEDSAVYLCASSLVIRQELLYGYTFGSGTRLTVV.

V and J are TRBV9 and TRBJ2-7; tentatively, D is TRBD2 (5 bases). Trimming cost V 0 bases and J 6 bases, with 13 bases left between them. Looked up from germline, CDR1 is SGDLS and CDR2 is YYNGEE. CDR3 size: 14 residues. CDR3 in amino acids: CASSVGSGSLEQYF. The CDR3 nucleotides read TGTGCCAGCAGCGTAGGGTCGGGGAGTCTCGAGCAGTACTTC.

This clone turned up a few times. One end of the junction is discordant with germline, which a read error may explain. The J gene is TRBJ2-7, the V gene TRBV6-6; perhaps D is TRBD1 or TRBD2 (5 bases each). Germline CDR1 reads MNHNY; CDR2 reads SVGAGI (reference sequence). The CDR3 sequence is 12 residues long. The CDR3, as DNA: TGTGCCAGCAGCCTCACCCCCGGGACCCCAGACTTC. This gives the protein CASSLTPGTPDF.

The J gene is TRBJ2-1, the V gene TRBV7-9; D is perhaps TRBD2 (5 bases). The CDR3 runs 14 residues. The V gene's germline CDR1 is SEHNR and CDR2 FQNEAQ (reference sequence). Between the trimmed V and J ends, which lost 1 base and 8 bases, there was a span of 12 bases. CDR3 sequence: CASSLVPRGDEQFF. CDR3 in DNA: TGTGCCAGCAGCTTAGTCCCTCGGGGAGATGAGCAGTTCTTC.

The rearrangement uses TRBV12-3 or TRBV12-4 and TRBJ1-5; 9 bases align to TRBD1. This CDR3 is 13 amino acids long. The V and J ends lost 5 bases and 5 bases, in that order; junction bases with no gene match: 1. CDR3 residues: CASSRTGDQPQHF. DNA of the CDR3: TGTGCCAGCAGTCGGACAGGGGATCAGCCCCAGCATTTT.

The genes are TRBV7-7 and TRBJ2-2, with TRBD1 matching 10 bases. This CDR3 contains 18 residues. Germline CDR1 reads SSHAT; CDR2 reads FNYEAQ (reference sequence). Trimming took 6 bases from V and 4 from J; bases not matched to a gene: 14. Written as DNA, the CDR3 is TGTGCCAGCAGAGTCCCGGGACAGGGGACGTCGGGCACCGGGGAGCTGTTTTTT. It translates to CASRVPGQGTSGTGELFF.

In this sample, this clone turned up once. The chain is built from TRBV27 and TRBJ2-7, with a weak D call TRBD1 (6 bases). V was cut by 5 bases and J by 4 bases, with 12 bases left in between. The CDR3 loop spans 13 amino acids. The V gene's germline CDR1 is MNHEY and CDR2 SMNVEV (reference sequence). The CDR3 protein is CASSLLQGYEQYF. For the CDR3, the DNA is TGTGCCAGCAGTCTACTACAGGGTTACGAGCAGTACTTC.

V gene TRBV6-5 combines with J gene TRBJ2-5; maybe TRBD1 (6 bases). Looked up from germline, CDR1 is MNHEY and CDR2 is SVGAGI. V was cut by 11 bases and J by 2 bases, with 12 bases left in between. CDR3 size: 12 residues. CDR3 DNA: TGTGCCGGAGGACAGCCTCAAGAGACCCAGTACTTC. Translated, it gives CAGGQPQETQYF.

The chain uses TRBV6-2 or TRBV6-3 and TRBJ1-2; the match to TRBD1 covers 7 bases. This CDR3 is built from 15 residues. J was trimmed by 3 bases and V by 6 bases; bases with no gene match: 10. Looked up from germline, CDR1 is MNHEY and CDR2 is SVGEGT. The CDR3 nucleotides are TGTGCCAGCAGCGAAAGGGGGCAGGGATACTATGGCTACACCTTC. It yields the protein CASSERGQGYYGYTF.

In this sample, this clone turned up many times. V gene TRBV7-3 combines with J gene TRBJ1-6, with 10 bases aligning to TRBD1. CDR3 size: 15 residues. CDR1 is SGHTA and CDR2 is FQGTGA in the germline V gene. The junction had 4 bases not matched to a gene; V was cut back by 2 bases and J by 9 bases. CDR3 DNA sequence: TGTGCCAGCAGCTTACAGGGACAGGGGATTTCACCCCTCCACTTT. It translates to CASSLQGQGISPLHF.

The chain carries TRBV20-1 and TRBJ1-2; no firm D call. The CDR3 runs 11 residues. Trimming took 6 bases from V and 10 from J, leaving 15 bases between them. In germline, CDR1 is DFQATT, CDR2 SNEGSKA (reference sequence). The CDR3 here is CSALDGHSYTF. In nucleotides, the CDR3 is TGCAGTGCCCTGGACGGCCACTCCTACACCTTC.

The chain carries TRBV4-1 and TRBJ1-1; D is unresolved. Germline V gene lookup returns CDR1 MGHRA and CDR2 YSYEKL. The CDR3 totals 17 residues. The V end lost 4 bases, the J end lost 3 bases, and 21 bases lay between the germline ends. CDR3 protein: CASSPRGSWASDTEAFF. The CDR3 bases are TGCGCCAGCAGCCCCCGCGGGTCCTGGGCTTCTGACACTGAAGCTTTCTTT.

V and J are TRBV6-2 or TRBV6-3 and TRBJ1-5; D might be TRBD1 (6 bases). V was shortened by 6 bases and J by 6 bases, with 15 bases between the two germline ends. From germline, CDR1 is MNHEY and CDR2 SVGEGT. The length of the CDR3 is 14 residues. This CDR3 is CASSDPGHFQPQHF. The CDR3 bases are TGTGCCAGCAGCGATCCGGGACACTTTCAGCCCCAGCATTTT.

The rearrangement joins TRBV5-4 to TRBJ2-2; D unclear. CDR3 length: 15 residues. V was shortened by 6 bases and J by 0 bases, with 12 bases between the two germline ends. Germline CDR1 reads SGHNT; CDR2 reads YYREEE (reference sequence). As DNA, the CDR3 is TGTGCCAGCATGACCCCTGAGGCGAACACCGGGGAGCTGTTTTTT. Residues: CASMTPEANTGELFF.

The genes are TRBV6-5 and TRBJ2-7; D gene uncertain. CDR1 is MNHEY, CDR2 SVGAGI, per germline. V was clipped by 9 bases and J by 0 bases, with 12 bases between them. This CDR3 has 13 amino acids. CDR3 nucleotide sequence: TGTGCCAGTACCGACACCCTCTCCTACGAGCAGTACTTC. It specifies CASTDTLSYEQYF.

About this clone: Different DNA sequences within this sample yield the same CDR3. The genes are TRBV6-5 and TRBJ2-7, with D possibly TRBD2 on 5 matching bases. CDR1 and CDR2 from the germline V gene are MNHEY and SVGAGI. Trimming took off 4 bases at V and 2 bases at J, with 9 bases between the two ends. There are 13 residues in the CDR3. CDR3 protein: CASSSTGTYEQYF. Here the CDR3 DNA reads TGTGCCAGCAGTTCGACCGGGACCTACGAGCAGTACTTC.

The chain links TRBV7-2 to TRBJ1-2; possible D gene TRBD1, 5 bases. Germline CDR1 reads SGHTA; CDR2 reads FQGNSA. V was trimmed by 2 bases and J by 5 bases, leaving 12 bases between them. The CDR3 totals 14 residues. The CDR3 reads CASSLLEGSYGYTF. The CDR3, as DNA: TGTGCCAGCAGCTTATTGGAGGGGAGTTATGGCTACACCTTC.

The rearrangement uses TRBV3-1 (or the pseudogene TRBV3-2) and TRBJ2-2, with no clear D. In germline, CDR1 is LGHDT, CDR2 YNNKEL (reference sequence). CDR3 length: 15 residues. Deletions cut 0 bases from V and 6 bases from J, with 11 bases between. For the CDR3, the DNA is TGTGCCAGCAGCCAAGAGTATAAGGCGGCCGGGGAGCTGTTTTTT. Its translation: CASSQEYKAAGELFF.

The chain uses TRBV20-1 and TRBJ2-1; D call uncertain. The germline CDR1 and CDR2 sequences are DFQATT and SNEGSKA (reference sequence). The CDR3 consists of 10 residues. V lost 3 bases and J 6 bases, leaving 3 bases between the germline ends. In nucleotides, the CDR3 is TGCAGTGCTAGTATCAATGAGCAGTTCTTC. Translation gives CSASINEQFF.

The rearrangement links TRBV5-6 to TRBJ2-4; D remains unclear. The germline V gene has CDR1 SGHDT and CDR2 YYEEEE. Trimming took off 1 base at V and 0 bases at J, with 5 bases between the two ends. CDR3 length: 14 amino acids. The CDR3 region is CASSLLAAKNIQYF. CDR3 sequence (DNA): TGTGCCAGCAGCTTGCTGGCAGCCAAAAACATTCAGTACTTC.

The rearrangement joins TRBV29-1 to TRBJ1-2; TRBD1 aligns across 9 bases. V lost 8 bases, J lost 4 bases, and 8 bases stayed unmatched. The germline CDR1 and CDR2 sequences are SQVTM and ANQGSEA. This CDR3 is built from 13 residues. The CDR3 DNA reads TGCAGCACCCTAGGACAGGGGATCTATGGCTACACCTTC. Translating gives CSTLGQGIYGYTF.

V is TRBV7-3 and J is TRBJ1-1; a possible D gene is TRBD1 (5 bases). The CDR3 totals 16 residues. Germline-derived CDR1 and CDR2 are SGHTA and FQGTGA. V lost 2 bases, J lost 4 bases, and 17 bases lay in between. DNA of the CDR3: TGTGCCAGCAGCTTATGGGGGGGTGCGACCGGCACTGAAGCTTTCTTT. It translates to CASSLWGGATGTEAFF.

The chain employs TRBV7-3 and TRBJ1-3; D remains ambiguous. Trimming took off 2 bases at V and 0 bases at J, with 8 bases between the two ends. CDR1 and CDR2 (germline): SGHTA, FQGTGA. The CDR3 is made up of 15 amino acids. The DNA for the CDR3 is TGTGCCAGCAGCTTATCGTCGAACTCTGGAAACACCATATATTTT. It codes for CASSLSSNSGNTIYF. The variable domain in full, completed from reference TRBV7-3 and TRBJ1-3, reads GAGVSQTPSNKVTEKGKYVELRCDPISGHTALYWYRQSLGQGPEFLIYFQGTGAADDSGLPNDRFFAVRPEGSVSTLKIQRTERGDSAVYLCASSLSSNSGNTIYFGEGSWLTVV.